These 20 T cell receptor beta chains came from one sample sequenced in a study of CD8 T cells in Susac syndrome. Reverse transcription used roughly 0.45 to 1 ug RNA and random hexamers. TCRdb analysed the immunoSEQ multiplex PCR reads with MiXCR anew, one entry per CDR3 protein. The sample records 170,000 or so distinct CDR3 sequences, approximately 93% being singletons. Sequences were obtained from CD4+ T cells from PBMCs. These TCRs come from a human donor with multiple sclerosis.

The chain joins TRBV6-5 to TRBJ2-7, with D perhaps given as TRBD1 or TRBD2 (6 bases each). This CDR3 spans 15 amino acids. CDR1 MNHEY and CDR2 SVGAGI come from the germline V gene. With 0 bases removed from V and 3 bases from J, the gap between germline ends came to 12 bases. In nucleotides, the CDR3 is TGTGCCAGCAGTTACTCCCTTGGAGGGGGCTACGAGCAGTACTTC. It encodes CASSYSLGGGYEQYF.

The genes are TRBV27 and TRBJ2-2; no firm D call. V was shortened by 6 bases and J by 0 bases, with 8 bases between the two germline ends. Germline V gene sequence: CDR1 MNHEY, CDR2 SMNVEV (reference sequence). The length of the CDR3 is 14 residues. This CDR3 reads CASRGRANTGELFF. CDR3 bases: TGTGCCAGCAGAGGACGGGCGAACACCGGGGAGCTGTTTTTT.

This chain links TRBV29-1 with TRBJ1-1; the D gene is possibly TRBD1 (6 bases). The CDR3 runs 13 residues. Germline assignment: CDR1 SQVTM and CDR2 ANQGSEA. V dropped 6 bases and J dropped 4 bases, with 15 bases sitting between them. CDR3 loop: CSVGGGGRTEAFF. CDR3 nucleotides: TGCAGCGTGGGAGGGGGTGGCCGCACTGAAGCTTTCTTT.

The chain employs TRBV12-3 or TRBV12-4 and TRBJ1-5; weak D call: TRBD1 (5 bases). Trimming shortened V by 4 bases and J by 12 bases, and 13 bases separated the two germline ends. The length of the CDR3 is 12 residues. The CDR3 DNA follows: TGTGCCAGCAGTTCACAGGCCCAGGGCCAGCATTTT. It is translated as CASSSQAQGQHF.

The chain uses TRBV20-1 and TRBJ1-4; D gene uncertain. The CDR3 runs 15 residues. Germline V lookup: CDR1 DFQATT, CDR2 SNEGSKA (reference sequence). V was shortened by 2 bases and J by 2 bases, with 12 bases between the two germline ends. CDR3 amino acids: CSARHPMRTNEKLFF. The CDR3 nucleotides read TGCAGTGCTAGACACCCGATGAGGACTAATGAAAAACTGTTTTTT.

The J gene is TRBJ2-1, the V gene TRBV2; D is undetermined. V was trimmed by 1 base and J by 7 bases, leaving 11 bases between them. This CDR3 has 14 amino acids. Germline CDR1 is SNHLY and CDR2 is FYNNEI. CDR3 region: CASSEGSSRNEQFF. DNA for the CDR3: TGTGCCAGCAGTGAAGGGTCCAGCCGTAATGAGCAGTTCTTC.

This clonotype was seen only once. V usage is TRBV25-1 and J usage is TRBJ1-6, with TRBD1 matching 7 bases. The germline gives CDR1 MGHDK, CDR2 SYGVNS. V shed 6 bases, J shed 11 bases, and the junction held 10 bases outside the gene matches. CDR3 length equals 14 residues. The CDR3 nucleotides read TGTGCCAGCAGCCCCGCGACAGGGATGGCACCCCTCCACTTT. Protein sequence: CASSPATGMAPLHF.

The chain recombines TRBV20-1 with TRBJ2-3; a weak D match, TRBD2 (6 bases). The CDR3 is 13 residues long. Germline V gene data show CDR1 as DFQATT and CDR2 as SNEGSKA (reference sequence). V was trimmed by 6 bases and J by 0 bases, leaving 10 bases between them. The chain's CDR3 is CSASGESTDTQYF. CDR3 in DNA: TGCAGTGCCTCGGGAGAAAGCACAGATACGCAGTATTTT.

The V gene is TRBV2, the J gene TRBJ2-7; D gene ambiguous. Trimming took 10 bases from V and 2 from J, leaving 15 bases between them. Per germline, CDR1 SNHLY and CDR2 FYNNEI. This CDR3 comprises 13 residues. The CDR3, as DNA: TGTGCCACTAAGATCACGGAGACCTACGAGCAGTACTTC. Translating it yields CATKITETYEQYF.

The chain links TRBV6-2 or TRBV6-3 to TRBJ2-1; D is undetermined. The ends were cut back, 5 bases at V and 5 bases at J, with 25 bases in the middle. This CDR3 region has 18 residues. Germline CDR1 MNHEY, CDR2 SVGEGT. Here the CDR3 DNA reads TGTGCCAGCAGTCTCCTCCCGACTCCAGACACTCCTCACAATGAGCAGTTCTTC. This encodes CASSLLPTPDTPHNEQFF.

This chain joins TRBV10-3 and TRBJ2-2, with TRBD2 identical over 13 bases. J gave up 0 bases and V 5 bases, and 9 bases lay outside the gene matches. The CDR3 extends over 19 amino acids. Germline V gene sequence: CDR1 ENHRY, CDR2 SYGVKD. CDR3 bases: TGTGCCATCAGTCACAGAGAGGGGACTAGCGGGACGAACACCGGGGAGCTGTTTTTT. Encoded protein: CAISHREGTSGTNTGELFF.

V gene TRBV29-1 combines with J gene TRBJ1-1; 8 nucleotides agree with TRBD1. CDR1 and CDR2 from the germline V gene are SQVTM and ANQGSEA. V shed 6 bases and J 5 bases; nucleotides not matched to a gene: 8. The CDR3 consists of 13 residues. CDR3 bases: TGCAGCGTCAGGACAGGGTTGGGGACTGAAGCTTTCTTT. Translated, it gives CSVRTGLGTEAFF.

The V and J genes are TRBV28 and TRBJ2-5; 9 nucleotides line up with TRBD2. Looked up from germline, CDR1 is MDHEN and CDR2 is SYDVKM. V was pared by 3 bases and J by 1 base, with 3 bases of the junction left unmatched. The CDR3 extends over 15 amino acids. CDR3 residues: CASSFGGRVQETQYF. As DNA, the CDR3 is TGTGCCAGCAGTTTCGGCGGGAGGGTCCAAGAGACCCAGTACTTC.

The rearrangement uses TRBV4-1 and TRBJ2-5, with unresolved D. V dropped 1 base and J dropped 5 bases, with 11 bases sitting between them. Germline CDR1 and CDR2: MGHRA and YSYEKL. There are 14 residues in the CDR3. CDR3 residues: CASSQVPVLETQYF. In nucleotides, the CDR3 is TGCGCCAGCAGCCAAGTCCCAGTCCTGGAGACCCAGTACTTC.

The gene calls are TRBV28 and TRBJ2-3; no definite D call. From germline, CDR1 is MDHEN and CDR2 SYDVKM. V gave up 8 bases and J gave up 2 bases, with 14 bases separating them. The CDR3 runs to 14 residues. As DNA, the CDR3 is TGTGCCAGCTCTTTGAGCAGAAACACAGATACGCAGTATTTT. Its translation is CASSLSRNTDTQYF.

This chain uses TRBV3-1 with TRBJ2-5, with 13 bases that match TRBD2. Trimming took 0 bases from V and 7 from J; bases not matched to a gene: 23. The length of the CDR3 is 22 residues. Germline CDR1 reads LGHDT; CDR2 reads YNNKEL (reference sequence). CDR3 sequence reads: CASSQDHTGFLLAGGPRVTQYF. The CDR3 bases are TGTGCCAGCAGCCAAGATCACACGGGTTTCCTACTAGCGGGAGGGCCCAGAGTGACCCAGTACTTC.

CDR3 sequence reads: CASSFRDGKNNEQFF. The CDR3 region has the DNA TGTGCCAGCAGCTTTCGAGACGGGAAGAACAATGAGCAGTTCTTC. The chain combines TRBV7-8 with TRBJ2-1; D is perhaps TRBD2 (5 bases). Trimming took 3 bases from V and 5 from J, leaving 14 bases between them. This CDR3 contains 15 residues. Germline V CDR1 and CDR2: SGHVS, FQNEAQ.

J is TRBJ2-3 and V is TRBV20-1, with a tentative D call TRBD2 (5 bases). Germline V gene sequence: CDR1 DFQATT, CDR2 SNEGSKA (reference sequence). V was cut by 3 bases and J by 5 bases, with 15 bases left in between. CDR3 length: 14 amino acids. The CDR3 here is CSASREGLGDTQYF. In nucleotides, the CDR3 is TGCAGTGCTAGTCGCGAGGGCCTGGGAGATACGCAGTATTTT.

The V and J genes are TRBV6-5 and TRBJ1-3; perhaps TRBD1 as D (5 bases). Germline V gene lookup returns CDR1 MNHEY and CDR2 SVGAGI. V was shortened by 3 bases and J by 0 bases, with 15 bases between the two germline ends. The CDR3 is 17 residues long. DNA for the CDR3: TGTGCCAGCAGTTATGGCGGACGGACACTCTCTGGAAACACCATATATTTT. Translation: CASSYGGRTLSGNTIYF.

The rearrangement joins TRBV12-3 or TRBV12-4 to TRBJ1-1, with D possibly TRBD1 on 5 matching bases. Trimming left V 7 bases short and J 2 bases short, with 17 bases between. This CDR3 region has 15 residues. This chain's CDR3 is CASTPGRRLNTEAFF. The CDR3 nucleotides are TGTGCCAGCACCCCGGGACGCCGCCTAAACACTGAAGCTTTCTTT.